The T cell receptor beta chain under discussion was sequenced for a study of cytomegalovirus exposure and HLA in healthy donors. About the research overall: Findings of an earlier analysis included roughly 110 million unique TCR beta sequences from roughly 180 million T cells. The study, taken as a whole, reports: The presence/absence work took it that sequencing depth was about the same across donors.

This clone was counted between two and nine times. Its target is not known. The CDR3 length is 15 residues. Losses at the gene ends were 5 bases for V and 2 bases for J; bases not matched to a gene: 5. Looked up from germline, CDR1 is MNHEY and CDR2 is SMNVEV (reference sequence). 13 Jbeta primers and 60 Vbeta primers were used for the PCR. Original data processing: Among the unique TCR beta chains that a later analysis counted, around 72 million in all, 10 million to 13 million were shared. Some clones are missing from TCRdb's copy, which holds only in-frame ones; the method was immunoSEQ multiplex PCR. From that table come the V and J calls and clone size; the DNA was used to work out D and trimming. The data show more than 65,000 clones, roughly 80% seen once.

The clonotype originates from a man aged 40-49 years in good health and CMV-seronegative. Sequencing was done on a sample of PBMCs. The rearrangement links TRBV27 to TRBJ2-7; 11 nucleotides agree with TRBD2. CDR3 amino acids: CASSLGTSGPYEQYF. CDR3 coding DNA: TGTGCCAGCAGTCTCGGGACTAGCGGACCCTACGAGCAGTACTTC.